This T cell receptor (beta chain) was identified during a study of Graves' ophthalmopathy and Graves' hyperthyroidism (dated by TCRdb to the late 2010s). Study-wide context: Stable hyperthyroidism was defined as no progression to ophthalmopathy within 18 months of follow-up. The study used signatures of the TCR beta repertoire to tell Graves' ophthalmopathy apart from Graves' hyperthyroidism and to predict which patients would progress to ophthalmopathy. In total, approximately 130 blood samples were TCR-sequenced: roughly 45 ophthalmopathy, about 75 hyperthyroidism and approximately 17 hyperthyroidism-to-ophthalmopathy patients. A discovery set of about 99 patients (roughly 43 ophthalmopathy, 57 stable hyperthyroidism) was enrolled to explore V-J signatures distinguishing ophthalmopathy from hyperthyroidism. An independent validation cohort comprised 18 hyperthyroidism patients and roughly 15 patients who later progressed from hyperthyroidism to ophthalmopathy. In roughly six hyperthyroidism patients, T-cell repertoires of thyroid tissue and blood were compared. Once sampling was done, hyperthyroidism patients were given methimazole at a starting dose of 30 mg daily, while ophthalmopathy patients were given high-dose intravenous methylprednisolone.

This clonotype was seen at least ten times. Its antigen target is currently unknown. Base qualities are not at hand, and no much larger clone is one base apart. Hyperthyroidism patients were newly diagnosed, were aged 18 to 65 years, and had a disease duration under 2 months. Patients were excluded if they had other autoimmune diseases, uncontrolled infections, pregnancy or lactation. Clinical symptoms, serum thyroxine, TRAb, thyroid ultrasound and orbital computed tomography were used for diagnosis. Total RNA was extracted with Trizol reagent and quality-checked on an Agilent 2100 Bioanalyzer. Including the terminal cysteine and phenylalanine, the CDR3 comprises 12 residues. Here the CDR3 DNA is all that survives: 36 bases in frame from base 1. V and J are truncated by 2 bases and 6 bases respectively, leaving an intervening sequence of 8 bases. The germline V gene supplies CDR1 SGHRS and CDR2 YFSETQ.

Broader findings and caveats from the paper: No statistical method was used to predetermine the sample size, and group allocation was not hidden from the investigators. In validation, the model predicted ophthalmopathy progression with about 64% sensitivity and approximately 75% specificity; approximately 12 predicted patients were CT-confirmed with GO in a median of about 6.1 months. In cross-validation, the 13-signature model distinguished ophthalmopathy from stable hyperthyroidism with about 90% sensitivity and 81.08% specificity, while in the test set the corresponding values were about 79% and 69%. Most of the expanded thyroid clonotypes with a frequency above 0.001 were also detected in blood, and it was suggested that the thyroid immune response may be reflected by blood repertoires.

For repertoire sequencing, the TCR beta CDR3 regions were amplified from RNA transcripts. The first round of RT-PCR was done with HTBI primers and the Qiagen OneStep RT-PCR kit, and was followed by a second round of multiplex PCR, then size selection and purification. Libraries were sequenced paired-end with 100 bp reads on an Illumina HiSeq2000. As for how the authors treated the data: Reads were processed with SOAPnuke, discarding reads with adapters, uncalled bases, mean Phred below 15, or no exact constant-primer or identifier match. COPE v1.2.5 was used to merge high-quality paired reads. Unique nucleotide sequences were defined as clonotypes and aligned to IMGT TRB V, D and J references using MiTCR v1.1. The analysis was limited to V-J combinations with a frequency above 0.0001, which together covered 99% to 99.2% of repertoires. A TCR clonal expansion and chaos score per V-J combination was defined as the ratio of F50 clonal expansion to chaos observed in the TCRdist matrix. Welch's t-statistics and random forest were used to reduce the features to approximately 13 V-J combinations, which were then used as input to a naive Bayes classifier. The Morisita-Horn index was used to measure how similar the thyroid and blood repertoires were. TCRdb handled the public reads itself, with Q25 trimming in fastp and clone calling in MiXCR, and kept productive beta chains. Every CDR3 protein is listed once, alongside the most common genes and DNA of its rows. The V and J calls here are based on TCRdb, not the publication. This sample has 900,000 to 1,200,000 distinct CDR3 sequences in its table, and 35% to 45% of those were observed once. Around 10% of the sample comes from the top ten.

The sample consisted of peripheral blood or thyroid tissue (not recorded which). Recombination linked TRBV5-1 to TRBJ1-1; the D gene cannot be named for sure. The receptor was isolated from an adult man with Graves' hyperthyroidism. The CDR3 region: CASSFVGSEAFF. The nucleotide sequence is given as TGCGCCAGCAGCTTTGTTGGTTCTGAAGCTTTCTTT.